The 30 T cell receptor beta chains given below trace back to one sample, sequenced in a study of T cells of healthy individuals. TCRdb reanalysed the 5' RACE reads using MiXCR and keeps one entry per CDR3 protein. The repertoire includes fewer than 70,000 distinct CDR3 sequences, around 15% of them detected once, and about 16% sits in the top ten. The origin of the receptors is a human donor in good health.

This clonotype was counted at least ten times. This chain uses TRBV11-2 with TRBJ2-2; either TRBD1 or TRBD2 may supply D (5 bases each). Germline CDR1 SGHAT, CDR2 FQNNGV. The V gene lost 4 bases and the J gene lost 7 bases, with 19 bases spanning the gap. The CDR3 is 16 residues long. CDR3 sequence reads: CASSYRGPQFSGELFF. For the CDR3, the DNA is TGTGCCAGCAGCTATAGGGGACCCCAGTTTAGCGGGGAGCTGTTTTTT. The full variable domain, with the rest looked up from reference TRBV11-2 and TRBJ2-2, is EAGVAQSPRYKIIEKRQSVAFWCNPISGHATLYWYQQILGQGPKLLIQFQNNGVVDDSQLPKDRFSAERLKGVDSTLKIQPAKLEDSAVYLCASSYRGPQFSGELFFGEGSRLTVL.

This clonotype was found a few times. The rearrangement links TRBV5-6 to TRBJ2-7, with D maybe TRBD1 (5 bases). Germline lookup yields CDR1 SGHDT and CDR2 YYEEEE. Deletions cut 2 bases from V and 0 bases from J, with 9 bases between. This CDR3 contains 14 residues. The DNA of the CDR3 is TGTGCCAGCAGCTTCCAGGGAAGCTCCTACGAGCAGTACTTC. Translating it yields CASSFQGSSYEQYF.

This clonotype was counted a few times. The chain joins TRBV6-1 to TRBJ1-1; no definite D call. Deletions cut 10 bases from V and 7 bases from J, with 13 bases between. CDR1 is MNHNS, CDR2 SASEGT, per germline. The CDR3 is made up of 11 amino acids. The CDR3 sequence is CATRAAVEAFF. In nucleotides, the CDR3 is TGTGCCACCCGCGCGGCGGTTGAAGCTTTCTTT.

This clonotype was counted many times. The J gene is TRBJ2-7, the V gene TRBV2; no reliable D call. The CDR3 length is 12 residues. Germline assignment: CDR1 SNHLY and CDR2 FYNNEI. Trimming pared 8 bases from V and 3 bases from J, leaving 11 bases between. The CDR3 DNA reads TGTGCCAGCTCGGACGGAGACTACGAGCAGTACTTC. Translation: CASSDGDYEQYF.

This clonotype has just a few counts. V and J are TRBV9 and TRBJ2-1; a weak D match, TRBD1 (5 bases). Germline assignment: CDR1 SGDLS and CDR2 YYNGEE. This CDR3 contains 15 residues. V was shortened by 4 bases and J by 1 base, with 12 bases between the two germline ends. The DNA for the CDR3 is TGTGCCAGCAGCCTCACTCAGGGTTCCTACAATGAGCAGTTCTTC. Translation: CASSLTQGSYNEQFF. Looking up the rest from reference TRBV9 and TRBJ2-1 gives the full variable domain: DSGVTQTPKHLITATGQRVTLRCSPRSGDLSVYWYQQSLDQGLQFLIQYYNGEERAKGNILERFSAQQFPDLHSELNLSSLELGDSALYFCASSLTQGSYNEQFFGPGTRLTVL.

The CDR3 protein is CSARDPGTGTYEQYF. As DNA, the CDR3 is TGCAGTGCTAGAGACCCCGGGACAGGGACCTACGAGCAGTACTTC. The chain recombines TRBV20-1 with TRBJ2-7; TRBD1 matches 9 bases. The germline V gene has CDR1 DFQATT and CDR2 SNEGSKA (reference sequence). V shed 0 bases and J 2 bases; nucleotides not matched to a gene: 5. The CDR3 totals 15 residues.

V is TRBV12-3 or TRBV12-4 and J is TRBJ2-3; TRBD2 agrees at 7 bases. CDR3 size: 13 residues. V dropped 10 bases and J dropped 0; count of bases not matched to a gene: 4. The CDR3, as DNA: TGTGCCACATCGGGGGGAAGCACAGATACGCAGTATTTT. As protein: CATSGGSTDTQYF.

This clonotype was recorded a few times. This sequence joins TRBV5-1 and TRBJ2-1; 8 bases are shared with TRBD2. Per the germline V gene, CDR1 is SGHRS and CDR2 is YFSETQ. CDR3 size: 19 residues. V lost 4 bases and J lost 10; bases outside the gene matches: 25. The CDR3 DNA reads TGCGCCAGCAGCCTAGGATGGGGGCGGGGGGCCCCTTCCGGTAAAGAGCAGTTCTTC. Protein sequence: CASSLGWGRGAPSGKEQFF.

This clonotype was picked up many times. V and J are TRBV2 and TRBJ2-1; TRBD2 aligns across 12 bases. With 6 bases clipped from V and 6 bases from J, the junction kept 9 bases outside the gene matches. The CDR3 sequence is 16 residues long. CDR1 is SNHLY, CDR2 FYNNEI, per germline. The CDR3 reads CASSLTSGRGGNEQFF. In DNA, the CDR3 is TGTGCCAGCAGCCTGACTAGCGGGAGAGGGGGCAATGAGCAGTTCTTC.

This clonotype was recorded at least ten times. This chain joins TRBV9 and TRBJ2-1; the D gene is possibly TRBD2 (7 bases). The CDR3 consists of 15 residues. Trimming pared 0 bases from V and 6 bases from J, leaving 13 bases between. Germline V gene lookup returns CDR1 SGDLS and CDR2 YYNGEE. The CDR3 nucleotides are TGTGCCAGCAGCGTAGGCGGGGGCGGCCGCAATGAGCAGTTCTTC. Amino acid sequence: CASSVGGGGRNEQFF.

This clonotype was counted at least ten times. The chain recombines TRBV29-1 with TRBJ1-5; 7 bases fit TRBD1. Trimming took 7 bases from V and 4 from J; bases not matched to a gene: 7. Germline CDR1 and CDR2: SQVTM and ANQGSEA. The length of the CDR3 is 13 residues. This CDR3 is CSASSDRNQPQHF. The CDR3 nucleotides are TGCAGCGCTTCCTCGGACAGGAATCAGCCCCAGCATTTT.

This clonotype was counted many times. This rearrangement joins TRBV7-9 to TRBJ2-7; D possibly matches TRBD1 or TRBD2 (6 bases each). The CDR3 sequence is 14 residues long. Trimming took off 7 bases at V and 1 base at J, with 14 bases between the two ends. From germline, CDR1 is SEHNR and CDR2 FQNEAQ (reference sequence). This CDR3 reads CASTLRGDSYEQYF. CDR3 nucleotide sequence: TGTGCCAGCACCCTTAGGGGGGATTCCTACGAGCAGTACTTC.

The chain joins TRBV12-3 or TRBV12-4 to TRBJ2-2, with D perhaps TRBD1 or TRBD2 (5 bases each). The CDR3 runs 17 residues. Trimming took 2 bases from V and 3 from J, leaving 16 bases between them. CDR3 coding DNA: TGTGCCAGCAGTTTACGTGGCCTAACGGGACACACCGGGGAGCTGTTTTTT. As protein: CASSLRGLTGHTGELFF.

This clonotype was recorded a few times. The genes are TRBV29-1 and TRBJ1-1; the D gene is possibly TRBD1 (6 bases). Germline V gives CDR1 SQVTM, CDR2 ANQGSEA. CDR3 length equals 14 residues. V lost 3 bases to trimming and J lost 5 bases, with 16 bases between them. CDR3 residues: CSVEVDRGGTEAFF. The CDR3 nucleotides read TGCAGCGTTGAGGTTGACAGAGGGGGAACTGAAGCTTTCTTT. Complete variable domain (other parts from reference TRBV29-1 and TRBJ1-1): SAVISQKPSRDICQRGTSLTIQCQVDSQVTMMFWYRQQPGQSLTLIATANQGSEATYESGFVIDKFPISRPNLTFSTLTVSNMSPEDSSIYLCSVEVDRGGTEAFFGQGTRLTVV.

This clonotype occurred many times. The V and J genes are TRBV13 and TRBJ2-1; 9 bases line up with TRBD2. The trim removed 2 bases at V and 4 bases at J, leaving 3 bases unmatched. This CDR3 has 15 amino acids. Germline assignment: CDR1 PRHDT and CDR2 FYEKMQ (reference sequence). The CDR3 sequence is CASSLLAGRYNEQFF. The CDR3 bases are TGTGCCAGCAGCTTACTAGCGGGGAGGTACAATGAGCAGTTCTTC.

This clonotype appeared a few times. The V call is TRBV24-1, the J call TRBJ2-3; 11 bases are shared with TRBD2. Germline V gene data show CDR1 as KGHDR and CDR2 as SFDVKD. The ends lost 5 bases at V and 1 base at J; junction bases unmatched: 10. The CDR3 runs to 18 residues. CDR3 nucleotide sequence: TGTGCCACCAGTGGGACTCTAGCGGGAGGTATGGGCACAGATACGCAGTATTTT. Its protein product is CATSGTLAGGMGTDTQYF.

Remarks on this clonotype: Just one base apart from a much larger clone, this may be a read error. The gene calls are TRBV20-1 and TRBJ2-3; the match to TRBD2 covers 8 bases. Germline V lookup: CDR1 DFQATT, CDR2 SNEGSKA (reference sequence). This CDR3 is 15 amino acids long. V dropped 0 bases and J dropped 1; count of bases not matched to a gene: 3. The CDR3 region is CSARDGSGGTDTQYF. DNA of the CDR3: TGCAGTGCTAGAGATGGTAGCGGGGGCACAGATACGCAGTATTTT.

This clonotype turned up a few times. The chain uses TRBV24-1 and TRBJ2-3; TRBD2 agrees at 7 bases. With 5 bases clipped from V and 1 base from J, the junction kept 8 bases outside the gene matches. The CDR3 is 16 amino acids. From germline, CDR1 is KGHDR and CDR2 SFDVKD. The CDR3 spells CATSAIGRARTDTQYF. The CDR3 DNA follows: TGTGCCACCAGTGCTATTGGGAGGGCCCGCACAGATACGCAGTATTTT.

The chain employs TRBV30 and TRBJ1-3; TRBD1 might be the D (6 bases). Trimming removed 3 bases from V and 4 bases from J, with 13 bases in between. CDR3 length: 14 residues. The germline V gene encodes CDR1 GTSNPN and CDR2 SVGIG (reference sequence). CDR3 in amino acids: CAWRSQGFGNTIYF. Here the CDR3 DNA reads TGTGCCTGGAGATCACAGGGTTTCGGAAACACCATATATTTT.

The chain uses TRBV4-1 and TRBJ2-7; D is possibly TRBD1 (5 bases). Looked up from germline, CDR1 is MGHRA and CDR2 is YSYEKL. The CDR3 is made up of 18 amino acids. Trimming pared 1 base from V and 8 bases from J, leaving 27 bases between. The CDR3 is CASSQVQSSRVQAFKQYF. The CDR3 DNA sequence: TGCGCCAGCAGCCAAGTGCAAAGTAGCCGGGTACAGGCATTCAAGCAGTACTTC.

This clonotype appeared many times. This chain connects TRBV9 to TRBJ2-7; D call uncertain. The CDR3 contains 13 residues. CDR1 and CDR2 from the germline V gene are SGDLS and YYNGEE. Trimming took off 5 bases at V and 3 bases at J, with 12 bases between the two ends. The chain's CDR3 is CASSPPDNYEQYF. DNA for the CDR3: TGTGCCAGCAGTCCACCCGACAACTACGAGCAGTACTTC.

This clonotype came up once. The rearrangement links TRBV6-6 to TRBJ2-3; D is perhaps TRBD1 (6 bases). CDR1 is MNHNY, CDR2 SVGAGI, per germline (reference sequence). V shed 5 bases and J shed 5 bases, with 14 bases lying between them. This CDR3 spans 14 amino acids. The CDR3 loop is CASSRTEEGDTQYF. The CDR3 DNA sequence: TGTGCCAGCAGTCGGACAGAGGAAGGAGATACGCAGTATTTT.

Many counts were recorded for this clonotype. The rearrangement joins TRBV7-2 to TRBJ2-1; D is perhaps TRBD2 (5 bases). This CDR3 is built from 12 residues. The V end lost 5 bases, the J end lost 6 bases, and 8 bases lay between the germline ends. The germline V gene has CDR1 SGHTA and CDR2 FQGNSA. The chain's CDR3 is CASSGAGNEQFF. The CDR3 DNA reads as TGTGCCAGCAGCGGCGCGGGCAATGAGCAGTTCTTC.

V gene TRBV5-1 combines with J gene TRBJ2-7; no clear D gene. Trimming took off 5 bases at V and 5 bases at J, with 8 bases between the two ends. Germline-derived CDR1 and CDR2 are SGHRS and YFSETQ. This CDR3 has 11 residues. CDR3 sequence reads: CASREINEQYF. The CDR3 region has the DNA TGCGCCAGCAGGGAGATTAACGAGCAGTACTTC.

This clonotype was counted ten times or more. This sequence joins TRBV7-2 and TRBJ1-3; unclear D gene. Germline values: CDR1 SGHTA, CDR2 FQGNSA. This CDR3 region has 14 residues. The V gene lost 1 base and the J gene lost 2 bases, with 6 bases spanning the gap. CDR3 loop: CASSLGVPGNTIYF. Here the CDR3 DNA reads TGTGCCAGCAGCTTAGGGGTCCCTGGAAACACCATATATTTT.

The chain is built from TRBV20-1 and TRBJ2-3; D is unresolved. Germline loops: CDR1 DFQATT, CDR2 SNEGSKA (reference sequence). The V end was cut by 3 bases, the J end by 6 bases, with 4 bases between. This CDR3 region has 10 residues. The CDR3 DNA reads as TGCAGTGCTAGCCGTGATACGCAGTATTTT. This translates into CSASRDTQYF.

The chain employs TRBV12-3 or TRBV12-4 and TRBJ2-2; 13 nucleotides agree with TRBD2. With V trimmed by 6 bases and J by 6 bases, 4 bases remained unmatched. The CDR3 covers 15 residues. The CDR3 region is CASSRGLAGAGELFF. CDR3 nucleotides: TGTGCCAGCAGCCGTGGACTAGCGGGAGCCGGGGAGCTGTTTTTT.

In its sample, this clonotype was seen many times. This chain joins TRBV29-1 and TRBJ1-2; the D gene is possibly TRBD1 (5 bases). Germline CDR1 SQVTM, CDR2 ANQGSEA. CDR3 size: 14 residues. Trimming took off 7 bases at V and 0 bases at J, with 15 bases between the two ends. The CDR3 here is CSAMNPGANYGYTF. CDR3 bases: TGCAGCGCCATGAATCCGGGGGCTAACTATGGCTACACCTTC.

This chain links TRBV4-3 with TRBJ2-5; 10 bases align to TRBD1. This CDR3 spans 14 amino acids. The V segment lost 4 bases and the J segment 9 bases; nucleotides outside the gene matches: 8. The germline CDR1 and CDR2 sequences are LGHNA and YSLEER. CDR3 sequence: CASSPDRGFSSQYF. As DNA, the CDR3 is TGCGCCAGCAGCCCGGACAGGGGGTTCTCTTCCCAGTACTTC.

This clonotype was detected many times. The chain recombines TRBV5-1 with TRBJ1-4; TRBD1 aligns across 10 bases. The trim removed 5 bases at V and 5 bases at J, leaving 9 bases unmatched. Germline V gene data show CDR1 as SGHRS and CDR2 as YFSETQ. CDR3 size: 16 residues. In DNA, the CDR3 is TGCGCCAGCAGTGACGGACAGGGGGAAGGAAATGAAAAACTGTTTTTT. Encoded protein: CASSDGQGEGNEKLFF.